Sequencing of this TCR beta chain was carried out in a study of blood T cell repertoires in COVID-19. Across the whole study: Some COVID-19 samples were acute and others convalescent; all came from the United States, Italy and Spain.

The V gene's germline CDR1 is LGHDT and CDR2 YNNKEL (reference sequence). This CDR3 spans 16 amino acids. The V and J ends lost 1 base and 0 bases respectively, with 11 bases between them. In the authors' workflow: Nucleated cell counts were estimated from reference gene primer amplification. Using immunoSEQ multiplex PCR, the repertoire was profiled, and TCRdb retains in-frame clones only, with some absent. V and J calls and clone size are given by that table; D and trimming were obtained from the DNA. The table includes 75,000 to 100,000 clones, roughly four fifths detected once. The material sequenced was peripheral blood. This chain connects TRBV3-1 (or the pseudogene TRBV3-2) to TRBJ2-3, with D possibly TRBD2 on 5 matching bases. The TCR sequence derives from a man over 45 with active or convalescent COVID-19. The CDR3 bases are TGTGCCAGCAGCCAAGGGATAGCGTCAAGCACAGATACGCAGTATTTT. It specifies CASSQGIASSTDTQYF.